Below, 26 T cell receptor beta chains from the same sample are listed, as sequenced in a study of OX40 agonist ivuxolimab in advanced cancers. Data came from immunoSEQ multiplex PCR; TCRdb stores just in-frame clones and leaves some out. The sample includes under 45,000 clones, roughly 80% of them seen just once. Material: CD4+ or CD8+ T cells sorted from blood, obtained in a trial of the OX40 agonist ivuxolimab. The receptors derive from an adult with an advanced solid tumor such as melanoma, head and neck, liver or kidney cancer.

The chain has TRBV9 and TRBJ2-3; D remains unclear. CDR1 is SGDLS, CDR2 YYNGEE, per germline. V lost 0 bases and J 0 bases, leaving 8 bases between the germline ends. This CDR3 has 15 residues. CDR3 in DNA: TGTGCCAGCAGCGTAGGGCTGCCTAGCACAGATACGCAGTATTTT. It specifies CASSVGLPSTDTQYF.

This clone was seen a single time. V is TRBV4-1 and J is TRBJ2-7, with D possibly matching TRBD1 (6 bases). The CDR3 runs to 14 residues. Germline V gene sequence: CDR1 MGHRA, CDR2 YSYEKL. Trimming shortened V by 0 bases and J by 6 bases, and 12 bases separated the two germline ends. CDR3: CASSQDENRAEQYF. The CDR3, as DNA: TGCGCCAGCAGCCAAGATGAGAACAGGGCCGAGCAGTACTTC.

The chain is built from TRBV7-3 and TRBJ2-7, with a weak D call TRBD2 (6 bases). Germline CDR1 and CDR2: SGHTA and FQGTGA. With 3 bases removed from V and 6 bases from J, the gap between germline ends came to 18 bases. The CDR3 totals 15 residues. The DNA for the CDR3 is TGTGCCAGCAGCTTGTCTAGCGCCCCGCCCTCCGAGCAGTACTTC. It translates to CASSLSSAPPSEQYF. Filled out from reference TRBV7-3 and TRBJ2-7, the complete variable domain reads GAGVSQTPSNKVTEKGKYVELRCDPISGHTALYWYRQSLGQGPEFLIYFQGTGAADDSGLPNDRFFAVRPEGSVSTLKIQRTERGDSAVYLCASSLSSAPPSEQYFGPGTRLTVT.

V is TRBV9 and J is TRBJ2-5; TRBD1 is a possible D gene (5 bases). The CDR3 has 13 residues. V lost 0 bases, J lost 5 bases, and 8 bases lay in between. Per germline, CDR1 SGDLS and CDR2 YYNGEE. The CDR3 DNA sequence: TGTGCCAGCAGCGTAGGGGGCCGGGAGACCCAGTACTTC. Translation: CASSVGGRETQYF.

Notes on this clone: At one end, the junction sequence differs from germline, possibly due to a read error. The rearrangement links TRBV11-2 to TRBJ2-1, with 13 nucleotides matching TRBD2. Germline V CDR1 and CDR2: SGHAT, FQNNGV. This CDR3 has 18 residues. The CDR3 sequence is CASTLARTSGRSYNEQFF. The DNA of the CDR3 is TGTGCCAGCACCTTAGCCCGGACTAGCGGGAGATCCTACAATGAGCAGTTCTTC.

The CDR3 DNA is TGTGCCAGCAGGTACAACCAGGGGCCTAACTATGGCTACACCTTC. This sequence encodes CASRYNQGPNYGYTF. V is TRBV6-1 and J is TRBJ1-2; possibly TRBD1 for D (6 bases). The CDR3 contains 15 residues. Trimming took off 6 bases at V and 0 bases at J, with 14 bases between the two ends. Germline assignment: CDR1 MNHNS and CDR2 SASEGT.

This clone was seen a handful of times. V usage is TRBV11-2 and J usage is TRBJ2-7, with TRBD1 identical over 8 bases. The CDR3 covers 15 residues. Trimming took 5 bases from V and 3 from J; bases not matched to a gene: 9. The V gene's germline CDR1 is SGHAT and CDR2 FQNNGV. CDR3 sequence reads: CASSPGTGGYYEQYF. CDR3 DNA: TGTGCCAGCAGCCCCGGGACAGGTGGATACTACGAGCAGTACTTC.

The chain couples TRBV7-7 to TRBJ2-5; 12 positions agree with TRBD1. V shed 5 bases, J shed 3 bases, and the junction held 7 bases outside the gene matches. The CDR3 has 16 amino acids. CDR1 and CDR2 (germline): SSHAT, FNYEAQ (reference sequence). The CDR3 loop is CASSPSGTGGKETQYF. DNA of the CDR3: TGTGCCAGCAGCCCTTCCGGGACAGGGGGCAAAGAGACCCAGTACTTC.

This chain connects TRBV5-1 to TRBJ1-1; TRBD1 aligns across 8 bases. Germline V gene lookup returns CDR1 SGHRS and CDR2 YFSETQ. The J segment lost 1 base and the V segment lost 0 bases, leaving 2 bases of the junction unmatched. The length of the CDR3 is 15 residues. CDR3 protein: CASSLAGTGNTEAFF. CDR3 DNA sequence: TGCGCCAGCAGCTTGGCAGGGACAGGGAACACTGAAGCTTTCTTT.

This clone appeared a single time. This chain uses TRBV19 with TRBJ2-7, with TRBD1 identical over 8 bases. This CDR3 has 16 amino acids. The V gene end was trimmed by 5 bases and the J gene end by 1 base; junction bases not matched to a gene: 10. CDR1 is LNHDA and CDR2 is SQIVND in the germline V gene (reference sequence). The DNA of the CDR3 is TGTGCCAGTAGTCATGCAGGGGGCCCCACTTCCTACGAGCAGTACTTC. Translation gives CASSHAGGPTSYEQYF.

The CDR3 is CASSSLPGTGGDYTQYF. The CDR3 DNA follows: TGTGCCAGCAGTTCCCTGCCGGGGACAGGGGGCGATTATACGCAGTATTTT. The chain combines TRBV9 with TRBJ2-3; TRBD1 matches 12 bases. Losses at the gene ends were 5 bases for V and 7 bases for J; bases not matched to a gene: 14. The CDR3 is made up of 17 amino acids. Germline V gene data show CDR1 as SGDLS and CDR2 as YYNGEE.

V gene TRBV7-3 combines with J gene TRBJ1-1; D may be TRBD1 (6 bases). The CDR3 has 13 residues. CDR1 and CDR2 (germline): SGHTA, FQGTGA. V gave up 1 base and J gave up 10 bases, with 13 bases separating them. This CDR3 is CASSLNDRSPAFF. The CDR3 DNA follows: TGTGCCAGCAGCTTAAACGACAGGTCACCAGCTTTCTTT.

The V call is TRBV19, the J call TRBJ2-2; D remains unclear. The CDR3 contains 15 residues. V lost 3 bases and J 5 bases, leaving 13 bases between the germline ends. Germline V gene sequence: CDR1 LNHDA, CDR2 SQIVND (reference sequence). The CDR3, as DNA: TGTGCCAGTAGTATTGTGACCGGAAGAACCGGGGAGCTGTTTTTT. Its translation: CASSIVTGRTGELFF.

V is TRBV5-1 and J is TRBJ2-3; D gene ambiguous. CDR3 length: 16 residues. Germline loops: CDR1 SGHRS, CDR2 YFSETQ. V was pared by 2 bases and J by 2 bases, with 15 bases between. The CDR3 spells CASSLSPRSSTDTQYF. The CDR3 DNA reads TGCGCCAGCAGCTTATCCCCTCGTTCCTCCACAGATACGCAGTATTTT.

The chain recombines TRBV5-1 with TRBJ2-1, with 8 bases identical to TRBD2. V lost 2 bases, J lost 5 bases, and 9 bases stayed unmatched. Germline V lookup: CDR1 SGHRS, CDR2 YFSETQ. The CDR3 extends over 16 amino acids. Here the CDR3 DNA reads TGCGCCAGCAGCTTAAGGGTGGCGGGGGGAGACAATGAGCAGTTCTTC. This gives the protein CASSLRVAGGDNEQFF.

This chain uses TRBV27 with TRBJ2-4; D not certain. Germline CDR1 and CDR2: MNHEY and SMNVEV (reference sequence). With 6 bases removed from V and 4 bases from J, the gap between germline ends came to 7 bases. The length of the CDR3 is 12 residues. In DNA form, the CDR3 reads TGTGCCAGCAGGGACCTTAAAAACATTCAGTACTTC. It is translated as CASRDLKNIQYF.

The chain carries TRBV30 and TRBJ1-2; a possible D gene is TRBD1 (6 bases). CDR3 length: 12 amino acids. From germline, CDR1 is GTSNPN and CDR2 SVGIG (reference sequence). Trimming removed 6 bases at V and 4 bases at J, with 12 bases between. Written as DNA, the CDR3 is TGTGCCTGTACCACAGGGACCTATGGCTACACCTTC. Its protein is CACTTGTYGYTF. The full variable domain, with the rest looked up from reference TRBV30 and TRBJ1-2, is SQTIHQWPATLVQPVGSPLSLECTVEGTSNPNLYWYRQAAGRGLQLLFYSVGIGQISSEVPQNLSASRPQDRQFILSSKKLLLSDSGFYLCACTTGTYGYTFGSGTRLTVV.

This chain links TRBV5-8 with TRBJ2-5, with D maybe TRBD2 (6 bases). There are 14 residues in the CDR3. Germline loops: CDR1 SGHTS, CDR2 YDEGEE. With 6 bases removed from V and 5 bases from J, the gap between germline ends came to 17 bases. CDR3 nucleotides: TGTGCCAGCACCTCCGGGACTTTGGGGGAGACCCAGTACTTC. It translates to CASTSGTLGETQYF.

Points on this clone: The conserved closing phenylalanine or tryptophan is absent in this CDR3, likely reflecting a read error. Because the CDR3's place on the DNA is in doubt, the DNA is left out and the CDR3 is given as listed by TCRdb. V is TRBV7-9 and J is TRBJ2-7; TRBD1, the D gene given by the table, was not confirmed from the DNA. The CDR3 length is 11 residues, termini included. Germline CDR1 and CDR2: SEHNR and FQNEAQ (reference sequence). CDR3 sequence reads: CASSLEDRVYL.

This clone was found a few times. The gene calls are TRBV4-3 and TRBJ2-7, with D possibly being TRBD1 or TRBD2 (5 bases each). This CDR3 is 16 amino acids long. V dropped 2 bases and J dropped 5 bases, with 19 bases sitting between them. Per germline, CDR1 LGHNA and CDR2 YSLEER. The CDR3 DNA reads as TGCGCCAGCAGCCAACGTCCGGGACCTAGGGCCGACGAGCAGTACTTC. Protein sequence: CASSQRPGPRADEQYF.

Only one count was recorded for this clone. The chain uses TRBV6-6 and TRBJ2-2; D could derive from TRBD1 or TRBD2 (5 bases each). Trimming shortened V by 7 bases and J by 2 bases, and 11 bases separated the two germline ends. The CDR3 covers 14 residues. CDR1 MNHNY and CDR2 SVGAGI come from the germline V gene (reference sequence). DNA of the CDR3: TGTGCCAGCAATCCAGGGACCAACACCGGGGAGCTGTTTTTT. This gives the protein CASNPGTNTGELFF.

The chain employs TRBV4-1 and TRBJ2-3; 12 positions match TRBD2. CDR1 and CDR2 from the germline V gene are MGHRA and YSYEKL. This CDR3 contains 16 residues. Losses at the gene ends were 4 bases for V and 6 bases for J; bases not matched to a gene: 8. The DNA for the CDR3 is TGCGCCAGCAGCCCCCGGACTAGCGGGAAGGGGGATACGCAGTATTTT. Protein product: CASSPRTSGKGDTQYF.

CDR3: CASSSKREQYF. For the CDR3, the DNA is TGTGCCAGCAGCTCGAAACGCGAGCAGTACTTC. This chain joins TRBV28 and TRBJ2-7; D unclear. V lost 6 bases, J lost 6 bases, and 9 bases lay in between. CDR3 size: 11 residues. The germline V gene encodes CDR1 MDHEN and CDR2 SYDVKM.

This sequence joins TRBV9 and TRBJ2-5, with a weak D call TRBD2 (5 bases). V gave up 4 bases and J gave up 5 bases, with 15 bases separating them. This CDR3 is built from 14 residues. Per germline, CDR1 SGDLS and CDR2 YYNGEE. The CDR3: CASSQGTRRETQYF. The DNA of the CDR3 is TGTGCCAGCAGCCAAGGAACTAGGAGGGAGACCCAGTACTTC.

This clone occurred once. This chain uses TRBV27 with TRBJ1-3; 8 bases agree with TRBD1. The CDR3 is 20 amino acids. The J segment lost 0 bases and the V segment lost 1 base, leaving 14 bases of the junction unmatched. Germline V gene sequence: CDR1 MNHEY, CDR2 SMNVEV (reference sequence). The CDR3 nucleotides are TGTGCCAGCAGTTTATTTCCCAGGGGGCTATTATCACTCTCTGGAAACACCATATATTTT. It translates to CASSLFPRGLLSLSGNTIYF.

This chain joins TRBV30 and TRBJ1-4; D is unclear. Germline V gives CDR1 GTSNPN, CDR2 SVGIG (reference sequence). V was clipped by 2 bases and J by 4 bases, with 14 bases between them. This CDR3 has 15 residues. Written as DNA, the CDR3 is TGTGCCTGGAGTACTGGGTCCGACTTTAATGAAAAACTGTTTTTT. It yields the protein CAWSTGSDFNEKLFF.